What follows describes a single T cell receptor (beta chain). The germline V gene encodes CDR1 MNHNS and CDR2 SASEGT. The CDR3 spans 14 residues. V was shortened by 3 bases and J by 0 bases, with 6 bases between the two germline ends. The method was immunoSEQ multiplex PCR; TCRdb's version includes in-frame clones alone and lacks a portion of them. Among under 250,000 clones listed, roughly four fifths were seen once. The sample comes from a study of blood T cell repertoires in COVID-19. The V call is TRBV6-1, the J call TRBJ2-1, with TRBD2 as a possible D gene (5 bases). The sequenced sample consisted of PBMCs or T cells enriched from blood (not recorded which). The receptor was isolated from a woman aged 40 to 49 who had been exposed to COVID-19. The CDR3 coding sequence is TGTGCCAGCAGTGAGGGGAGCTCCTACAATGAGCAGTTCTTC. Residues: CASSEGSSYNEQFF.